This T cell receptor beta chain was profiled in a study of blood T cell repertoires in COVID-19. Source study methods: Reference gene primer amplification in the assay estimated nucleated cell counts. Generated by immunoSEQ multiplex PCR, the TCRdb table keeps only in-frame clones and is missing some. The DNA gave D and trimming, while V, J and clone size come from that table. Of about 210,000 clones listed, approximately 86% are singletons. Between the trimmed V and J ends, which lost 3 bases and 4 bases, there was a span of 15 bases. Germline CDR1 is SGHAT and CDR2 is FQNNGV. The length of the CDR3 is 15 residues.

The sequence derives from a man younger than 35 with active or convalescent COVID-19. The V call is TRBV11-2, the J call TRBJ1-1; D call uncertain. Source material: peripheral blood. CDR3 sequence (DNA): TGTGCCAGCAGCTTGAGTCAGGTGGGGAGCACTGAAGCTTTCTTT. Translating it yields CASSLSQVGSTEAFF.